These T cell receptor beta chains were read from a single sample in a study of vaccination and CD4 T cells after COVID-19. Their target antigens are unknown. TCRdb re-called the PCR reads with MiXCR, one entry per CDR3 protein. Here the sample spans fewer than 15,000 distinct CDR3 sequences, more than 45% being singletons. The sequencing sample was made of CD4+ T cells from blood, cultured in vitro. The receptors originated from a human donor who had recovered from COVID-19. The CDR3 runs from the conserved cysteine through the conserved F or W. The D gene is left open where the match is weak. The size entry is marked missing in some rows and otherwise reads once, few, many or a size class.

d_call j_call clone_size v_call cdr3_aa cdr3_nt
. TRBJ1-3 . TRBV10-2 CASGWDSGNTIYF TGCGCCAGCGGGTGGGACTCTGGAAACACCATATATTTT
TRBD2 TRBJ2-3 . TRBV20-1 CSARGPGLAGPTDTQYF TGCAGTGCTAGGGGACCGGGACTAGCGGGGCCCACAGATACGCAGTATTTT
TRBD1 TRBJ1-2 few TRBV5-1 CASSLNGQGHQGYTF TGCGCCAGCAGCCTGAACGGACAGGGCCATCAGGGCTACACCTTC
TRBD2 TRBJ2-1 . TRBV28 CASSFAGGSSYNEQFF TGTGCCAGCAGCTTCGCGGGGGGGAGCTCCTACAATGAGCAGTTCTTC
TRBD1 TRBJ1-3 . TRBV7-2 CASSPTGNSGNTIYF TGTGCCAGCAGCCCGACAGGGAACTCTGGAAACACCATATATTTT
TRBD2 TRBJ2-1 . TRBV7-9 CASSWPGLAGNEQFF TGTGCCAGCAGCTGGCCGGGACTAGCGGGAAATGAGCAGTTCTTC
TRBD1 TRBJ1-5 . TRBV7-7 CASSRGHGQPQHF TGTGCCAGCAGTAGGGGGCACGGTCAGCCCCAGCATTTT
. TRBJ2-5 . TRBV20-1 CSAGSDFPQETQYF TGCAGTGCTGGATCGGACTTCCCCCAAGAGACCCAGTACTTC
. TRBJ1-1 . TRBV6-4 CASSEPGPGNTEAFF TGTGCCAGCAGTGAACCGGGGCCGGGGAACACTGAAGCTTTCTTT
. TRBJ2-2 . TRBV7-2 CASSPGQTNTGELFF TGTGCCAGCAGCCCAGGACAGACCAACACCGGGGAGCTGTTTTTT
TRBD1 TRBJ2-5 . TRBV7-9 CASSPLGDRADTQYF TGTGCCAGCAGCCCCTTGGGGGACAGGGCAGATACCCAGTACTTC
. TRBJ2-7 . TRBV6-2/TRBV6-3 CASITPRLAEGAYEQYF TGTGCCAGCATTACCCCCCGTCTAGCGGAGGGGGCCTACGAGCAGTACTTC
TRBD2 TRBJ2-3 few TRBV19 CASSLLTSGKTDTQYF TGTGCCAGTAGTCTCTTGACTAGCGGGAAAACAGATACGCAGTATTTT
. TRBJ2-5 few TRBV24-1 CATSDGSQETQYF TGTGCCACCAGTGATGGCAGCCAAGAGACCCAGTACTTC
TRBD1 TRBJ2-7 once TRBV7-8 CASSIRQGKGEQYF TGTGCCAGCAGCATAAGACAGGGAAAGGGCGAGCAGTACTTC
TRBD1 TRBJ2-7 . TRBV23-1 CASSQIGGDRATSNPLSYEQYF TGCGCCAGCAGTCAAATCGGCGGTGACAGGGCTACAAGCAACCCCCTCTCCTACGAGCAGTACTTC
. TRBJ1-5 few TRBV20-1 CSARMGTGQPQHF TGCAGTGCTAGGATGGGGACCGGGCAGCCCCAGCATTTT
TRBD2 TRBJ2-7 . TRBV10-1 CASSESPGLAEQYF TGCGCCAGCAGTGAGTCCCCGGGACTAGCCGAGCAGTACTTC
. TRBJ1-2 few TRBV15 CATSRDAARKANYGYTF TGTGCCACCAGCAGAGATGCGGCGAGAAAAGCTAACTATGGCTACACCTTC
. TRBJ1-2 . TRBV28 CASTPWGQGANYGYTF TGTGCCAGCACCCCCTGGGGCCAGGGCGCTAACTATGGCTACACCTTC
. TRBJ1-5 . TRBV6-2/TRBV6-3 CASSYSRTASGAGNQPQHF TGTGCCAGCAGTTACTCGCGGACAGCCTCGGGAGCGGGCAATCAGCCCCAGCATTTT
. TRBJ2-7 . TRBV28 CASSLTGVPYEQYF TGTGCCAGCAGCCTTACAGGAGTCCCCTACGAGCAGTACTTC
TRBD2 TRBJ2-5 . TRBV19 CASSMGSAGETCSSQYF TGTGCCAGTAGTATGGGATCAGCGGGGGAGACCTGTTCGTCCCAGTACTTC
. TRBJ1-2 . TRBV2 CASSDQGSYGYTF TGTGCCAGCAGTGATCAGGGAAGTTATGGCTACACCTTC
TRBD2 TRBJ2-7 few TRBV6-5 CASSYRGTSGLSYEQYF TGTGCCAGCAGTTACAGGGGGACTAGCGGGCTCTCCTACGAGCAGTACTTC
. TRBJ1-5 . TRBV4-1 CASSQDVQRPNQPQHF TGCGCCAGCAGCCAAGATGTACAAAGACCCAATCAGCCCCAGCATTTT
TRBD1 TRBJ2-4 . TRBV2 CASSGTGGVNIQYF TGTGCCAGCAGTGGGACAGGGGGGGTGAACATTCAGTACTTC
TRBD1 TRBJ1-2 . TRBV5-1 CASSWGDRELNYGYTF TGCGCCAGCAGCTGGGGAGACAGGGAACTTAACTATGGCTACACCTTC
TRBD1 TRBJ2-1 . TRBV7-9 CASSLGTGVIEQFF TGTGCCAGCAGCTTGGGGACAGGGGTTATTGAGCAGTTCTTC
TRBD1 TRBJ2-5 . TRBV24-1 CATSDPRQGKETQYF TGTGCCACCAGTGACCCCCGACAGGGAAAAGAGACCCAGTACTTC
. TRBJ2-6 . TRBV6-1 CASSTRFGVGGANVLTF TGTGCCAGCAGTACCCGCTTTGGGGTTGGTGGGGCCAACGTCCTGACTTTC
TRBD1 TRBJ2-7 once TRBV5-1 CASSFQGDTYEQYF TGCGCCAGCAGCTTTCAGGGGGATACCTACGAGCAGTACTTC
. TRBJ1-2 few TRBV29-1 CSVAGPQTNYGYTF TGCAGCGTTGCCGGGCCCCAGACTAACTATGGCTACACCTTC
. TRBJ2-5 once TRBV7-2 CASSLVREETQYF TGTGCCAGCAGCTTAGTCCGGGAAGAGACCCAGTACTTC
TRBD2 TRBJ2-2 . TRBV4-3 CASSQGLAGTGELFF TGCGCCAGCAGCCAAGGCCTAGCGGGCACCGGGGAGCTGTTTTTT
TRBD2 TRBJ2-5 few TRBV20-1 CSAHSPPGGARGGRETQYF TGCAGTGCTCACAGTCCGCCCGGTGGTGCGCGGGGGGGCCGGGAGACCCAGTACTTC
TRBD2 TRBJ2-5 few TRBV27 CASSFLTSGRQETQYF TGTGCCAGCAGTTTTCTGACTAGCGGGAGGCAAGAGACCCAGTACTTC
TRBD1 TRBJ2-3 . TRBV24-1 CATSDWGQGGVDTQYF TGTGCCACCAGTGATTGGGGACAGGGGGGTGTCGATACGCAGTATTTT
. TRBJ2-7 . TRBV24-1 CATSDATDNGEQYF TGTGCCACCAGTGACGCAACAGACAACGGCGAGCAGTACTTC
. TRBJ1-2 . TRBV11-2 CASSPQENYGYTF TGTGCCAGCAGTCCGCAAGAGAACTATGGCTACACCTTC
TRBD1 TRBJ2-3 . TRBV10-3 CAIRPPGQGNTDTQYF TGTGCCATCAGGCCCCCGGGACAGGGGAACACAGATACGCAGTATTTT
. TRBJ2-2 . TRBV7-6 CASSSSTSGGELFF TGTGCCAGCAGCTCAAGTACGAGTGGCGGGGAGCTGTTTTTT
TRBD2 TRBJ2-7 few TRBV6-7 CASSYLFTSGLSPYEQYF TGTGCCAGCAGTTACCTATTTACTAGCGGCCTCTCCCCCTACGAGCAGTACTTC
TRBD1 TRBJ1-5 . TRBV6-1 CASRAGQGYYSNQPQHF TGTGCCAGCAGGGCGGGACAGGGGTACTATAGCAATCAGCCCCAGCATTTT
TRBD2 TRBJ2-7 few TRBV28 CASSRGGSSSYEQYF TGTGCCAGCAGTCGGGGGGGCTCAAGCTCCTACGAGCAGTACTTC
TRBD1 TRBJ1-2 once TRBV20-1 CSAGSGTGVPYGYTF TGCAGTGCTGGATCCGGGACAGGGGTGCCCTATGGCTACACCTTC
. TRBJ2-7 medium-sized TRBV6-1 CASSDGGFSYF TGTGCCAGCAGTGACGGGGGATTCTCGTACTTC
. TRBJ2-1 . TRBV7-9 CASSPGRSSYNEQFF TGTGCCAGCAGTCCAGGGCGTAGCTCCTACAATGAGCAGTTCTTC